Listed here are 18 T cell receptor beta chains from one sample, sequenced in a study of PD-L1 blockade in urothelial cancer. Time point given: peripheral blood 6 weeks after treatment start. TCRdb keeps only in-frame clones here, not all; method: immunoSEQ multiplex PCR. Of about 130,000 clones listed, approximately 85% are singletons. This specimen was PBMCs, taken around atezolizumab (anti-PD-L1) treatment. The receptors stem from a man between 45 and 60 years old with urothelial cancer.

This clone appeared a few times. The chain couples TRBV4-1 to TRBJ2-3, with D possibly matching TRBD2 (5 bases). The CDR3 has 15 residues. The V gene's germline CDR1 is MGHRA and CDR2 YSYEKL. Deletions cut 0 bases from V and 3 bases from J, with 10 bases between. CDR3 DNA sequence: TGCGCCAGCAGCCAAGAGTGGCTAGCAACAGATACGCAGTATTTT. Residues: CASSQEWLATDTQYF.

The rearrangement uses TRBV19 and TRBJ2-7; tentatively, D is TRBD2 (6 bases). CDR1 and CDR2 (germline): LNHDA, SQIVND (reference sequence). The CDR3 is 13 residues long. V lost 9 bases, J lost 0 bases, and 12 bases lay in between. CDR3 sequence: CASSSEYSYEQYF. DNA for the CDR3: TGTGCCAGCTCTAGCGAGTACTCCTACGAGCAGTACTTC.

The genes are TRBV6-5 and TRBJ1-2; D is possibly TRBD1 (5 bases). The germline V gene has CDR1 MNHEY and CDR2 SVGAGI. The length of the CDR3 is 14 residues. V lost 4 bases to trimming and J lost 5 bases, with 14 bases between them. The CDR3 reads CASSSPGLRYGYTF. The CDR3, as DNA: TGTGCCAGCAGTTCCCCGGGACTCCGGTATGGCTACACCTTC.

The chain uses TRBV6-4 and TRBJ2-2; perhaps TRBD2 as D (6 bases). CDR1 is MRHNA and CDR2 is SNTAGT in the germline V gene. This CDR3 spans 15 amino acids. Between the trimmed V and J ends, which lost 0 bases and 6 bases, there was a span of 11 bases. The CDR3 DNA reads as TGTGCCAGCAGTGACTCGCACGGAGGGCCCGGGGAGCTGTTTTTT. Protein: CASSDSHGGPGELFF.

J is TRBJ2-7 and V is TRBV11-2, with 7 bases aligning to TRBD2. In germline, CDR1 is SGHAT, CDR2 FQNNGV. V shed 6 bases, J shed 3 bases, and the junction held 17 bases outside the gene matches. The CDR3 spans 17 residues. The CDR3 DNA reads TGTGCCAGCAGTACGGAGTGGACTATAGGCGGGAGCTACGAGCAGTACTTC. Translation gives CASSTEWTIGGSYEQYF.

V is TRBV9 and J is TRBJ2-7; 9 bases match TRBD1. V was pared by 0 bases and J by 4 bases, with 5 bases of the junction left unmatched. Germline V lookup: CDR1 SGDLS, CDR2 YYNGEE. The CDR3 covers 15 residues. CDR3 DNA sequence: TGTGCCAGCAGCGTAGAGGGGACAGGGTCGTACGAGCAGTACTTC. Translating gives CASSVEGTGSYEQYF.

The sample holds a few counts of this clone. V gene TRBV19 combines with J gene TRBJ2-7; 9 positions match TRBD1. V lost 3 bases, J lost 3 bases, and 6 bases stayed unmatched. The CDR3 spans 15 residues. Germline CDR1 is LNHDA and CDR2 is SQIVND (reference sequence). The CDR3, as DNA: TGTGCCAGTAGTATCGGGACAGGGCACGGCTACGAGCAGTACTTC. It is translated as CASSIGTGHGYEQYF.

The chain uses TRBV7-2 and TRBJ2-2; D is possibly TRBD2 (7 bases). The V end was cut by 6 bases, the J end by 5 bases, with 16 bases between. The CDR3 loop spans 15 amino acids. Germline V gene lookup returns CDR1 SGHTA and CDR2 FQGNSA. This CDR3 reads CASRSQGGGTGELFF. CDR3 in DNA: TGTGCCAGCAGGAGTCAGGGAGGGGGGACCGGGGAGCTGTTTTTT. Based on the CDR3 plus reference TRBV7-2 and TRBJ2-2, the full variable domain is GAGVSQSPSNKVTEKGKDVELRCDPISGHTALYWYRQSLGQGLEFLIYFQGNSAPDKSGLPSDRFSAERTGGSVSTLTIQRTQQEDSAVYLCASRSQGGGTGELFFGEGSRLTVL.

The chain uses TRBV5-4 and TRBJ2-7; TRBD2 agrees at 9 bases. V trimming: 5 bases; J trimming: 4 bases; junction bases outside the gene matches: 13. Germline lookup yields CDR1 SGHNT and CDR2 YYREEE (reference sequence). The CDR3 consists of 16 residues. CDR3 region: CASSFEIASGKYEQYF. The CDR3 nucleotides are TGTGCCAGCAGTTTCGAGATCGCTAGCGGGAAATACGAGCAGTACTTC.

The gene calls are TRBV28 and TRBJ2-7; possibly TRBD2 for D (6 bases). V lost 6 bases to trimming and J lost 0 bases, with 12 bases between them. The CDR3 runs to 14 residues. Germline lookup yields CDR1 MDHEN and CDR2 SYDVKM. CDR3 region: CASRWAGSSYEQYF. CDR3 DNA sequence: TGTGCCAGCAGATGGGCGGGAAGCTCCTACGAGCAGTACTTC.

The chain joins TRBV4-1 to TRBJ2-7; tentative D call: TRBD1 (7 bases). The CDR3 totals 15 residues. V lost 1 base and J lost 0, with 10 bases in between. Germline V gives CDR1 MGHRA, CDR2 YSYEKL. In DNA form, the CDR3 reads TGCGCCAGCAGCCAAGGGCAGGGGGGCTCCTACGAGCAGTACTTC. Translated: CASSQGQGGSYEQYF.

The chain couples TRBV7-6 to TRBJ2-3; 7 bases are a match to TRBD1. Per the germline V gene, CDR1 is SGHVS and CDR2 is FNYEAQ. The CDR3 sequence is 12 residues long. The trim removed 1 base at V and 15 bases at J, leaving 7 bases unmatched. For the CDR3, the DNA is TGTGCCAGCAGCTTAGAGACAGGGAAGGTATATTTT. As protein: CASSLETGKVYF. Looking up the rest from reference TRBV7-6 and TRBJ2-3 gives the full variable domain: GAGVSQSPRYKVTKRGQDVALRCDPISGHVSLYWYRQALGQGPEFLTYFNYEAQQDKSGLPNDRFSAERPEGSISTLTIQRTEQRDSAMYRCASSLETGKVYFGPGTRLTVL.

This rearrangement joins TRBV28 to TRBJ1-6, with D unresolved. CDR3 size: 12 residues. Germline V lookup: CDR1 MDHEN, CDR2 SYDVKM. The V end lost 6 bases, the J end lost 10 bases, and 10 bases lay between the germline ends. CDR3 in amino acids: CASRRLASPLHF. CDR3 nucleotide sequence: TGTGCCAGCAGAAGACTGGCGTCACCCCTCCACTTT.

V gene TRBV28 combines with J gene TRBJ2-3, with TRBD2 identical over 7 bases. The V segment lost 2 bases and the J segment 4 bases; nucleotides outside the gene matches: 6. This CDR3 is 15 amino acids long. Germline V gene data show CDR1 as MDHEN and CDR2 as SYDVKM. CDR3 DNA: TGTGCCAGCAGTTTAGGCGGGAGAAGCGCAGATACGCAGTATTTT. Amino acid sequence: CASSLGGRSADTQYF.

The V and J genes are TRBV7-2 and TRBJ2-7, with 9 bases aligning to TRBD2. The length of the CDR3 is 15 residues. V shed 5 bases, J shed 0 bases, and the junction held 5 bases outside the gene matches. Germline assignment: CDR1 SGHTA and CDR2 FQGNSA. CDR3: CASSPGLATSYEQYF. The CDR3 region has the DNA TGTGCCAGCAGCCCCGGACTAGCGACCTCCTACGAGCAGTACTTC.

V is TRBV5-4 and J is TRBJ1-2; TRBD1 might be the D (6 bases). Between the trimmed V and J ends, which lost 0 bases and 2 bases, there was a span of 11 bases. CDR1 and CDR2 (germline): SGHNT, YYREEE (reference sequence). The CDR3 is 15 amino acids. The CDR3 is CASSLENRENYGYTF. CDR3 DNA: TGTGCCAGCAGCTTGGAAAACAGGGAAAACTATGGCTACACCTTC.

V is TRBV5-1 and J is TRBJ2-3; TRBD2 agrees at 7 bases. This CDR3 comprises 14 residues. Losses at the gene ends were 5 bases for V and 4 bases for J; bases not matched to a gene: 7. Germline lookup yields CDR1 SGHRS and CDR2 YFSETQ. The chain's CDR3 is CASRVSGASDTQYF. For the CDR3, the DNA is TGCGCCAGCAGGGTAAGCGGGGCTTCAGATACGCAGTATTTT.

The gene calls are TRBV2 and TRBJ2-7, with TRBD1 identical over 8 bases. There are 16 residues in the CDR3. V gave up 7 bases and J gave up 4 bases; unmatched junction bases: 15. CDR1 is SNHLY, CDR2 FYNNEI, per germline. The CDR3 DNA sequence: TGTGCCAGCACCCGACAGGGGCCCTTCGATGGATACGAGCAGTACTTC. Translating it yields CASTRQGPFDGYEQYF.